This T cell receptor (beta chain) derives from a study of control samples from healthy donors and cancer patients. Profiled with immunoSEQ multiplex PCR; TCRdb holds only in-frame clones, not every one. Found here are about 120,000 clones, approximately 93% of them singletons; the top ten hold 7.8%. Sequenced sample: blood. This clonotype originated in a woman aged 18-29 years in good health.

The CDR3 DNA reads TGTGCCAGCAGCCAAGGGGCGCGGGGGGGGTCCTACAATGAGCAGTTCTTC. Residues: CASSQGARGGSYNEQFF. The V gene is TRBV14, the J gene TRBJ2-1, with 9 bases that match TRBD2. V was pared by 1 base and J by 1 base, with 5 bases of the junction left unmatched. CDR3 length: 17 residues. From germline, CDR1 is SGHDN and CDR2 FVKESK.